This record looks at one T cell receptor (beta chain) sequence and its context. The antigen is unknown. The germline gives CDR1 MNHEY, CDR2 SVGAGI. This CDR3 is built from 14 residues. V was shortened by 6 bases and J by 5 bases, with 17 bases between the two germline ends. The data originate from a study of cytomegalovirus exposure and HLA in healthy donors. Study details: Within the Caucasian-associated ancestry cluster were around 80% of the approximately 370 genotyped donors.

Overall study findings and caveats: Within an earlier analysis, most TCR beta V segments proved productive either about 90% or about 30% of the time. Prediction of most subjects' HLA-A and HLA-B alleles by TCR beta sequences was reportedly accurate. Later analysis showed TCR association rates varying by HLA locus, highest for DRB1 and lowest for HLA-C.

The PCR had 60 Vbeta and 13 Jbeta primers. TCRdb's table, derived via immunoSEQ multiplex PCR, lists solely in-frame clones and lacks some. The table records more than 65,000 clones, 78% of them present only once. Specimen: PBMCs. The chain uses TRBV6-5 and TRBJ2-7, with D possibly being TRBD2 (6 bases). The TCR comes from a man between 18 and 29 years old in good health and CMV-seropositive. CDR3 sequence: CASSHRGFNNEQYF. The CDR3, as DNA: TGTGCCAGCAGCCACCGGGGGTTTAATAACGAGCAGTACTTC.